This T cell receptor beta chain was obtained from a study of memory CD4+ T cells and cytomegalovirus serostatus. This clone was detected a few times. Measured with immunoSEQ multiplex PCR; TCRdb has only the in-frame clones, and not every one. In the table there are about 46,000 clones, more than 60% of which are singletons. The sort gate was single viable CD3+CD4+CD8-CD45RO+ cells for memory CD4+ T cells. V trimming: 3 bases; J trimming: 3 bases; junction bases outside the gene matches: 6. From germline, CDR1 is MGHDK and CDR2 SYGVNS. The CDR3 extends over 16 amino acids. The source is an adult in good health and CMV-seronegative. Sequences were obtained from memory CD4+ T cells from blood. The chain links TRBV25-1 to TRBJ1-1, with 11 bases matching TRBD1. CDR3 sequence (DNA): TGTGCCAGCAGTGACAGAGGGACAGGGGGTTACACTGAAGCTTTCTTT. Translated, it gives CASSDRGTGGYTEAFF.